A single sample is the source of the 3 T cell receptor beta chains below, sequenced in a study of STAT5B mutations in CD4+ large granular lymphocyte leukemia. Using immunoSEQ multiplex PCR, the repertoire was profiled, and TCRdb retains in-frame clones only, with some absent. The table shows almost 30,000 clones, with 65% to 80% occurring only once. The sequenced sample was CD4+ T cells from blood buffy coats. Every receptor here comes from a human donor in good health.

The genes are TRBV7-2 and TRBJ2-2; either TRBD1 or TRBD2 may supply D (6 bases each). This CDR3 is built from 16 residues. The germline V gene encodes CDR1 SGHTA and CDR2 FQGNSA. V lost 2 bases and J 7 bases, leaving 17 bases between the germline ends. In DNA, the CDR3 is TGTGCCAGCAGCTTACCGGGGGCCTCCTTGGGCGGGGAGCTGTTTTTT. Protein: CASSLPGASLGGELFF.

The gene calls are TRBV29-1 and TRBJ2-5, with D possibly being TRBD1 (5 bases). The CDR3 is made up of 13 amino acids. Germline V gene data show CDR1 as SQVTM and CDR2 as ANQGSEA. V dropped 4 bases and J dropped 7 bases, with 16 bases sitting between them. The CDR3 bases are TGCAGCGTTGGGTCAGGTACCCAGGGGACCCAGTACTTC. This translates into CSVGSGTQGTQYF. The full variable domain, in which reference TRBV29-1 and TRBJ2-5 provide the parts outside the CDR3, is SAVISQKPSRDICQRGTSLTIQCQVDSQVTMMFWYRQQPGQSLTLIATANQGSEATYESGFVIDKFPISRPNLTFSTLTVSNMSPEDSSIYLCSVGSGTQGTQYFGPGTRLLVL.

This chain uses TRBV5-4 with TRBJ2-4; D is perhaps TRBD1 or TRBD2 (5 bases each). The CDR3 is made up of 18 amino acids. V shed 1 base and J shed 4 bases, with 21 bases lying between them. Looked up from germline, CDR1 is SGHNT and CDR2 is YYREEE (reference sequence). The CDR3 sequence is CASSLRGDLPNNKNIQYF. CDR3 DNA: TGTGCCAGCAGCTTGCGTGGGGACCTCCCCAATAATAAAAACATTCAGTACTTC.